This T cell receptor (beta chain) stems from a study of OX40 agonist ivuxolimab in advanced cancers. It was autoimmune disease history or systemic immunosuppression that excluded patients. The sample holds one count of this clone. The protocol was immunoSEQ multiplex PCR, while the TCRdb copy is restricted to in-frame clones and leaves out a portion. The data contain about 52,000 clones, approximately 92% of them singletons. CDR1 is SGHNT, CDR2 YYREEE, per germline (reference sequence). This CDR3 has 13 residues. V was clipped by 4 bases and J by 4 bases, with 11 bases between them. This clonotype was sampled from an adult with an advanced solid tumor such as melanoma, head and neck, liver or kidney cancer. Material: CD4+ or CD8+ T cells sorted from blood, obtained in a trial of the OX40 agonist ivuxolimab. V gene TRBV5-4 combines with J gene TRBJ1-2; a weak D match, TRBD1 (6 bases). CDR3 loop: CASSGGRAYGYTF. DNA for the CDR3: TGTGCCAGCAGCGGGGGGCGCGCCTATGGCTACACCTTC.